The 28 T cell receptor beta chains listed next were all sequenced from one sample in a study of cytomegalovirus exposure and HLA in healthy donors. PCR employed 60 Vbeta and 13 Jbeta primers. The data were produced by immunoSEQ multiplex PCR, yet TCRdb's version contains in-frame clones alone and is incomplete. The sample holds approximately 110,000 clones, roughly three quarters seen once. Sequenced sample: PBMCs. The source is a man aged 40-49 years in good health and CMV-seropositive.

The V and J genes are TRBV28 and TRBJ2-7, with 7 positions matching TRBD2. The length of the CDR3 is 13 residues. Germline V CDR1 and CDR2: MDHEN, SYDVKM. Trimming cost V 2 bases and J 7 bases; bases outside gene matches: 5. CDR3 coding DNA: TGTGCCAGCAGTTTACCGGGGAGGGGAGAGCAGTACTTC. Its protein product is CASSLPGRGEQYF.

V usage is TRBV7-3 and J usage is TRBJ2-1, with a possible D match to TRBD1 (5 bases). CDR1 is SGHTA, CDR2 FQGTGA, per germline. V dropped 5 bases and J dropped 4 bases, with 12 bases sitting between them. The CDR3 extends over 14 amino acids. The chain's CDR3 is CASSPGPAYNEQFF. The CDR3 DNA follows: TGTGCCAGCAGCCCAGGGCCGGCTTACAATGAGCAGTTCTTC.

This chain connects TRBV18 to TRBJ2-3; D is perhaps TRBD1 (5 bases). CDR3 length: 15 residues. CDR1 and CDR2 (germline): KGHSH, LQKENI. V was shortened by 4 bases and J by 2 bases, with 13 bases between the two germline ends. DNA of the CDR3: TGTGCCAGCTCACGGTCGACAGACCACACAGATACGCAGTATTTT. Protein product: CASSRSTDHTDTQYF. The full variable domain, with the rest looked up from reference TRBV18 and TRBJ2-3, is NAGVMQNPRHLVRRRGQEARLRCSPMKGHSHVYWYRQLPEEGLKFMVYLQKENIIDESGMPKERFSAEFPKEGPSILRIQQVVRGDSAAYFCASSRSTDHTDTQYFGPGTRLTVL.

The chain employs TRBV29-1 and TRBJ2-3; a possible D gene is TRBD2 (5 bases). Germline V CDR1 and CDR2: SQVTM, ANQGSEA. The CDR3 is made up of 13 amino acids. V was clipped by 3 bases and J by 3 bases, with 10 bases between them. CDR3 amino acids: CSVDRERTDTQYF. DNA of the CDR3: TGCAGCGTTGATCGGGAAAGAACAGATACGCAGTATTTT.

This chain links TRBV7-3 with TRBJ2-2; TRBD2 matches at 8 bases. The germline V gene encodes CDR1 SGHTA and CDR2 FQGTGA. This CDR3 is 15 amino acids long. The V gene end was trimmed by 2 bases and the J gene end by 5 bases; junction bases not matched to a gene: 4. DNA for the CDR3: TGTGCCAGCAGCTTAGGAACTAGCGGTACCGGGGAGCTGTTTTTT. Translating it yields CASSLGTSGTGELFF.

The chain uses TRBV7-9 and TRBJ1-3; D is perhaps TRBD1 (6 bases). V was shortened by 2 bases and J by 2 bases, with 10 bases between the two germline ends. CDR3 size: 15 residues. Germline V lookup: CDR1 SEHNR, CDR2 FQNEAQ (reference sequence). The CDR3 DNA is TGTGCCAGCAGCTTAATCAAGGGGGCTGGAAACACCATATATTTT. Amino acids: CASSLIKGAGNTIYF. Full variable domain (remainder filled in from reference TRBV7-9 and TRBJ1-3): DTGVSQNPRHKITKRGQNVTFRCDPISEHNRLYWYRQTLGQGPEFLTYFQNEAQLEKSRLLSDRFSAERPKGSFSTLEIQRTEQGDSAMYLCASSLIKGAGNTIYFGEGSWLTVV.

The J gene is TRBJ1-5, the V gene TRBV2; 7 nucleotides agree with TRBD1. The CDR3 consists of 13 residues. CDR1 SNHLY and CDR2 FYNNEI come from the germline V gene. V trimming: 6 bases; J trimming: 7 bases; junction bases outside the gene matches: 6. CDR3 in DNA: TGTGCCAGCAGACCCGGACAGGTCCAGCCCCAGCATTTT. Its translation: CASRPGQVQPQHF.

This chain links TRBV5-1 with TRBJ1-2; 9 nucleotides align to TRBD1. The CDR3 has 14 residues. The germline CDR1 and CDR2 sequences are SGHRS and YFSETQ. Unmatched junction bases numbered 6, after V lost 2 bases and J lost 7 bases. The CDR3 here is CASSFQGTGSGYTF. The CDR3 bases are TGCGCCAGCAGCTTTCAAGGGACAGGGAGTGGCTACACCTTC.

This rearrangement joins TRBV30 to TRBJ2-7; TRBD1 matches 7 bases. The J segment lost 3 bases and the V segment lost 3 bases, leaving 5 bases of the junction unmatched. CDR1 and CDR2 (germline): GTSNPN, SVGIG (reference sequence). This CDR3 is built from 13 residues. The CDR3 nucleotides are TGTGCCTGGAGGGACAGGCGATTCTACGAGCAGTACTTC. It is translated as CAWRDRRFYEQYF. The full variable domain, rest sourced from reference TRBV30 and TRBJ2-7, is SQTIHQWPATLVQPVGSPLSLECTVEGTSNPNLYWYRQAAGRGLQLLFYSVGIGQISSEVPQNLSASRPQDRQFILSSKKLLLSDSGFYLCAWRDRRFYEQYFGPGTRLTVT.

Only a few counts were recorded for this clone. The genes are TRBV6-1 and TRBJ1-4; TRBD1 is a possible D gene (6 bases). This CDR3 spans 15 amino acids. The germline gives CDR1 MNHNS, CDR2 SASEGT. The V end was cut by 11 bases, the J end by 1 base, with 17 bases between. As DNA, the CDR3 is TGTGCCGCTGAACCGGGACACAGAACTAATGAAAAACTGTTTTTT. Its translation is CAAEPGHRTNEKLFF.

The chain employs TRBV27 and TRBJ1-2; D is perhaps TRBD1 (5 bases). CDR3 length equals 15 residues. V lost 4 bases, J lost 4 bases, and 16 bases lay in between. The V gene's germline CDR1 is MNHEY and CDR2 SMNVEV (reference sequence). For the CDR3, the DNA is TGTGCCAGCAGTTCCACTCAGTGGGGGGTCTATGGCTACACCTTC. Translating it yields CASSSTQWGVYGYTF.

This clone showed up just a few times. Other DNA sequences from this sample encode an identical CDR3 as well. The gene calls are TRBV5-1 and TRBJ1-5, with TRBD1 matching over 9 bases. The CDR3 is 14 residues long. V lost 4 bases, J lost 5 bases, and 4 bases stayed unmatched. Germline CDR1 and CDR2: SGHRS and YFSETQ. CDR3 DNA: TGCGCCAGCAGCCCGGACAGGGGCGATCAGCCCCAGCATTTT. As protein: CASSPDRGDQPQHF.

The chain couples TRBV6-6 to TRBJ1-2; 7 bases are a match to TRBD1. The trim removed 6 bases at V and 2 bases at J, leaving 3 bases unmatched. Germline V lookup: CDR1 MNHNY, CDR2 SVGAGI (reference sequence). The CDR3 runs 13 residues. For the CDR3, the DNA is TGTGCCAGCAGACAGGACAGGAACTATGGCTACACCTTC. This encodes CASRQDRNYGYTF.

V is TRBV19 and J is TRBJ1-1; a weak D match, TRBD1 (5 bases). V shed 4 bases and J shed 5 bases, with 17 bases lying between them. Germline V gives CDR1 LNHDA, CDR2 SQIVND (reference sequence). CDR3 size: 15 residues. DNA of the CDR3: TGTGCCAGTAGTAGGGGCCTAGGGCGGGGTACTGAAGCTTTCTTT. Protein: CASSRGLGRGTEAFF.

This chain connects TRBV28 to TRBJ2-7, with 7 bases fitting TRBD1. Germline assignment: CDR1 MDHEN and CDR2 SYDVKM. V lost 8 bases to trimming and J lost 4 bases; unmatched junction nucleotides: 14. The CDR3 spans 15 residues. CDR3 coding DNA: TGTGCCAGCGCTTACCTTTCCGGGACAGAGTACGAGCAGTACTTC. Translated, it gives CASAYLSGTEYEQYF.

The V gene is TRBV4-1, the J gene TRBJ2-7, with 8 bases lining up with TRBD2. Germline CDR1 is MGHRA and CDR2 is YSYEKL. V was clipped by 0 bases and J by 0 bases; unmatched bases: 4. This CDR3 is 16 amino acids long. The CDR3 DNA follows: TGCGCCAGCAGCCAAGATCGGACTAGCCTCTCCTACGAGCAGTACTTC. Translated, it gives CASSQDRTSLSYEQYF.

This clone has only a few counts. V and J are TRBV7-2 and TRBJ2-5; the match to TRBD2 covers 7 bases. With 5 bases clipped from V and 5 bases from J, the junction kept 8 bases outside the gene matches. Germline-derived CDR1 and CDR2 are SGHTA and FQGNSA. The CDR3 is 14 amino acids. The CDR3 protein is CASSATSIGETQYF. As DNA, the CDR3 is TGTGCCAGCAGCGCGACTAGCATTGGGGAGACCCAGTACTTC.

This chain's CDR3 is CAISMTSGTGELFF. The CDR3 region has the DNA TGTGCCATCAGCATGACTAGCGGCACCGGGGAGCTGTTTTTT. J is TRBJ2-2 and V is TRBV10-3, with 9 nucleotides matching TRBD2. Germline CDR1 ENHRY, CDR2 SYGVKD. The CDR3 is 14 amino acids. V was clipped by 6 bases and J by 4 bases; unmatched bases: 3.

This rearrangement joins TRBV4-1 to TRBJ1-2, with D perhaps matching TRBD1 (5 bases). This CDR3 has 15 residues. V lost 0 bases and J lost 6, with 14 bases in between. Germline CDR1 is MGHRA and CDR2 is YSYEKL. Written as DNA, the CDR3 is TGCGCCAGCAGCCAAGATAAATGGCAGGGCGATGGCTACACCTTC. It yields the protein CASSQDKWQGDGYTF.

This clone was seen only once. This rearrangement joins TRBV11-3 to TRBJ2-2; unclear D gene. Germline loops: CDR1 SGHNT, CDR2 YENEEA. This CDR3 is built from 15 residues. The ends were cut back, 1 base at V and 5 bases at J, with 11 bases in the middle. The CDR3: CASSLGADLTGELFF. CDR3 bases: TGTGCCAGCAGCTTAGGGGCAGACCTAACCGGGGAGCTGTTTTTT. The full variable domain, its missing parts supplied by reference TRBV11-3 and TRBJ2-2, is EAGVVQSPRYKIIEKKQPVAFWCNPISGHNTLYWYLQNLGQGPELLIRYENEEAVDDSQLPKDRFSAERLKGVDSTLKIQPAELGDSAVYLCASSLGADLTGELFFGEGSRLTVL.

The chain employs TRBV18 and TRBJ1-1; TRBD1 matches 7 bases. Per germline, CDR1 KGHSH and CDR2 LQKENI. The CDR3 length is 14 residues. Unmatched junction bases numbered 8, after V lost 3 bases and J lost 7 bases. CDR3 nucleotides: TGTGCCAGCTCACCGAATCCGGGACAGCTTGAAGCTTTCTTT. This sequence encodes CASSPNPGQLEAFF.

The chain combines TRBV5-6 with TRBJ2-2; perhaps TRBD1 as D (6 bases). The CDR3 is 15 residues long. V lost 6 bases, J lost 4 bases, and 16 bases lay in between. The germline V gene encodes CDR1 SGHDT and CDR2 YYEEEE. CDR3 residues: CASTFSGQPTGELFF. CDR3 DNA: TGTGCCAGCACCTTTTCGGGACAACCCACCGGGGAGCTGTTTTTT. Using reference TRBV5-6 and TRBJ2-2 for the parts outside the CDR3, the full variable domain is DAGVTQSPTHLIKTRGQQVTLRCSPKSGHDTVSWYQQALGQGPQFIFQYYEEEERQRGNFPDRFSGHQFPNYSSELNVNALLLGDSALYLCASTFSGQPTGELFFGEGSRLTVL.

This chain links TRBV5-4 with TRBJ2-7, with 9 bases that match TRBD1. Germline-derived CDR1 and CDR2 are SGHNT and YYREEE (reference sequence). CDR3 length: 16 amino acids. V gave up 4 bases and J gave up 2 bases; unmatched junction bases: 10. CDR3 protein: CASSLQRTGATYEQYF. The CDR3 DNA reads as TGTGCCAGCAGCCTACAACGGACAGGGGCAACCTACGAGCAGTACTTC. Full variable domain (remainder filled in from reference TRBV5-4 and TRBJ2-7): ETGVTQSPTHLIKTRGQQVTLRCSSQSGHNTVSWYQQALGQGPQFIFQYYREEENGRGNFPPRFSGLQFPNYSSELNVNALELDDSALYLCASSLQRTGATYEQYFGPGTRLTVT.

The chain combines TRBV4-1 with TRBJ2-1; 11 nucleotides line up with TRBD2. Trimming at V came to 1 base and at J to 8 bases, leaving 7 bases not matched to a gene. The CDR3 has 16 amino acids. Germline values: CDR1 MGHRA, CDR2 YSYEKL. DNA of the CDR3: TGCGCCAGCAGCCAAGTGCCCACTAGCGGGAGCTATGAGCAGTTCTTC. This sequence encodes CASSQVPTSGSYEQFF.

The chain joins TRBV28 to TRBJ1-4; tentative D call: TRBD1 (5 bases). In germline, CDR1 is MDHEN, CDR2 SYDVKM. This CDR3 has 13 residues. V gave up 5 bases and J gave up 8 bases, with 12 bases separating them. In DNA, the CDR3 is TGTGCCAGCAGTGGTTGGGGGAGGGAAAAACTGTTTTTT. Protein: CASSGWGREKLFF. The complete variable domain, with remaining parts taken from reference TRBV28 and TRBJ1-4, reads DVKVTQSSRYLVKRTGEKVFLECVQDMDHENMFWYRQDPGLGLRLIYFSYDVKMKEKGDIPEGYSVSREKKERFSLILESASTNQTSMYLCASSGWGREKLFFGSGTQLSVL.

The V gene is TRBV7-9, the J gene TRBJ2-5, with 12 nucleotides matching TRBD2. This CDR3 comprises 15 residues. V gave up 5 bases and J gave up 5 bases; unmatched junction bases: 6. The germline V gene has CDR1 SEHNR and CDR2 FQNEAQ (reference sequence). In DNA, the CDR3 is TGTGCCAGCAGCCCCCTAGCGGGAGGGTCGGAGACCCAGTACTTC. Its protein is CASSPLAGGSETQYF.

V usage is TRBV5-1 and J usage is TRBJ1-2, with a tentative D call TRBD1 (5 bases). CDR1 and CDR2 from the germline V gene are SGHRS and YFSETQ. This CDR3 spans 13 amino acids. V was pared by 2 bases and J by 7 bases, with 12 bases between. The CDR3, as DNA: TGCGCCAGCAGCTTCGCAGGGCAGAGTGGCTACACCTTC. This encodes CASSFAGQSGYTF.

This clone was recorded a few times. The chain's CDR3 is CASSQTTGQSYEQYF. The CDR3 nucleotides read TGCGCCAGCAGCCAGACCACAGGACAGTCCTACGAGCAGTACTTC. The V call is TRBV4-3, the J call TRBJ2-7, with D perhaps matching TRBD1 (6 bases). Trimming shortened V by 3 bases and J by 1 base, and 13 bases separated the two germline ends. Germline V gene lookup returns CDR1 LGHNA and CDR2 YSLEER. The CDR3 is 15 amino acids.